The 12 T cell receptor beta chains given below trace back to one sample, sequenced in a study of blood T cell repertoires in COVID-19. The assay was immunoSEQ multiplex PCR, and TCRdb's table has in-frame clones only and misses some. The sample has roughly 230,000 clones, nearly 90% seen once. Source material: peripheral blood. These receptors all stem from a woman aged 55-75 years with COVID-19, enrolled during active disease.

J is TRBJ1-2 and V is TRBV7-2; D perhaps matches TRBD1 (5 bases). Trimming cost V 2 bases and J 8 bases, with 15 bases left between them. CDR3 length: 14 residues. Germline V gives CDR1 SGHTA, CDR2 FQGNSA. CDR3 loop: CASSLPPGLRGYTF. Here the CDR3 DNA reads TGTGCCAGCAGCTTACCGCCAGGGTTGAGGGGCTACACCTTC.

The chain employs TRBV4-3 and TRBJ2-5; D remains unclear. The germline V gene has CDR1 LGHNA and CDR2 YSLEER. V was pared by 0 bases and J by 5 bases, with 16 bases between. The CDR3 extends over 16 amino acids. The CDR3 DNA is TGCGCCAGCAGCCAAGAGCTGGCAGGCCTCTGGGAGACCCAGTACTTC. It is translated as CASSQELAGLWETQYF.

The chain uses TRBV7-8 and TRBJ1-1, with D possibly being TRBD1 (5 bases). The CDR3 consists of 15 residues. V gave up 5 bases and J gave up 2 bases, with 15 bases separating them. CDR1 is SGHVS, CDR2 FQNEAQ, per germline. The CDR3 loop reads CASSVDGGSNTEAFF. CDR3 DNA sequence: TGTGCCAGCAGCGTTGATGGGGGGAGCAACACTGAAGCTTTCTTT.

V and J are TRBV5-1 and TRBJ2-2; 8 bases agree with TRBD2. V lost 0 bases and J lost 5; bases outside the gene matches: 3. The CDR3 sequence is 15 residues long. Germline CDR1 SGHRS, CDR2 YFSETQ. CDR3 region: CASSLAASGTGELFF. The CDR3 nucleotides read TGCGCCAGCAGCTTGGCGGCTAGCGGGACCGGGGAGCTGTTTTTT.

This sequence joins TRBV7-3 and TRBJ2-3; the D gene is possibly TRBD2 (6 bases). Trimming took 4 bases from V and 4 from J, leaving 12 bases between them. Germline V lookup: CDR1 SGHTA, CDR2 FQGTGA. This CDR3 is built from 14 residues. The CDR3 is CASSSGTVSDTQYF. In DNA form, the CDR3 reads TGTGCCAGCAGCTCCGGGACTGTATCAGATACGCAGTATTTT.

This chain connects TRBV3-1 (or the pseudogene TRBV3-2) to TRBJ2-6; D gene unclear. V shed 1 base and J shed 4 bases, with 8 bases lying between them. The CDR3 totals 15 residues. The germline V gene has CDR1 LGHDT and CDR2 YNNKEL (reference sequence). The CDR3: CASSQAGRGANVLTF. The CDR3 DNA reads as TGTGCCAGCAGCCAAGCCGGCAGGGGGGCCAACGTCCTGACTTTC.

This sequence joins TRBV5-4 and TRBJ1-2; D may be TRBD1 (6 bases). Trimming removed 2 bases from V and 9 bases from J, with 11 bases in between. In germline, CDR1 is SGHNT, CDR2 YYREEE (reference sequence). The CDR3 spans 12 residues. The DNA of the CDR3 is TGTGCCAGCAGCTTTGCAGGGGAAAGCTACACCTTC. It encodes CASSFAGESYTF.

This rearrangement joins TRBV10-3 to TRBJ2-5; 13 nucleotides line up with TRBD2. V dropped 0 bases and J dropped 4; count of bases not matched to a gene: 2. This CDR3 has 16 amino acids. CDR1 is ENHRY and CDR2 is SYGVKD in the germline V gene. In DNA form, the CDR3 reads TGTGCCATCAGTGAGTCGGGACTAGCGGGACGAGAGACCCAGTACTTC. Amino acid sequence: CAISESGLAGRETQYF.

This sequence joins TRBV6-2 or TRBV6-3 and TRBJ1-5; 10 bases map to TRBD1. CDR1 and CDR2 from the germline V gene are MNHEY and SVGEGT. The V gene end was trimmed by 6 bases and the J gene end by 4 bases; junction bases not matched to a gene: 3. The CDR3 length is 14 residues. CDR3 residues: CASSWTGGNQPQHF. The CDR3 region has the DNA TGTGCCAGCAGCTGGACAGGGGGAAATCAGCCCCAGCATTTT.

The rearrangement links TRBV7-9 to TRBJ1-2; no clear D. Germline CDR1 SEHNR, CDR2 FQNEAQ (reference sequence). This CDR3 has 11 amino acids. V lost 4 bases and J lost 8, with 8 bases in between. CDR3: CASSSSWGYTF. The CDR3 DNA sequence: TGTGCCAGCAGCTCCAGTTGGGGCTACACCTTC.

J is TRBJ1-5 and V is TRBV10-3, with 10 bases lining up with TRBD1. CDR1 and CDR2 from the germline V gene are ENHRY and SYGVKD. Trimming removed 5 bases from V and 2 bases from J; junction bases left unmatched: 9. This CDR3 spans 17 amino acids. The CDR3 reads CAISKTGGSLGNQPQHF. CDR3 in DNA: TGTGCCATCAGTAAGACAGGGGGCTCGTTAGGCAATCAGCCCCAGCATTTT.

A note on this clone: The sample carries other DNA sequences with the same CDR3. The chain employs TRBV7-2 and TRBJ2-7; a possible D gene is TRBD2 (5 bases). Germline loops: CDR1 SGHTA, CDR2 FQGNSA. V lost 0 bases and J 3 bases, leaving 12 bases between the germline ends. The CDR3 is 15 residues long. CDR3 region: CASSLALAGGYEQYF. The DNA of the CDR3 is TGTGCCAGCAGCTTAGCGCTGGCAGGAGGCTACGAGCAGTACTTC.